The entry below gives a single TCR beta chain sequence along with its context. This clonotype was seen more than once but under ten times. Its antigen is unknown. Base quality data are lacking; no much larger clone is found one base away. The data stem from a study of T-cell reconstitution after alpha-beta-depleted transplantation in children (dated by TCRdb to the mid-2010s). Regarding the complete study: Using TCR repertoire profiling, the study quantitatively followed how T-cell immune reconstitution unfolded in children after TCRalphabeta/CD19-depleted allogeneic hematopoietic cell transplantation. Broader findings and caveats from the paper: About two months after transplant, the apparently early recovery of alphabetaT-cell counts reportedly depended on just several hundred clones that had expanded rapidly and came from non-depleted graft cells. Over subsequent months, a decline in hyperexpanded clone frequencies was noted, and after one year, T-cell counts and TCRbeta diversity were mostly ascribed to newly produced T cells. In some patients, the high TCRbeta diversity seen at day 60 was put down to recipient T cells and intrathymic progenitors that had survived conditioning.

Based on the germline V gene, the CDR1 and CDR2 sequences are SQVTM and ANQGSEA. A distance of 9 bases separates the germline ends of V and J, which lose 2 bases and 5 bases respectively. The CDR3 holds 13 amino acids from the cysteine to the phenylalanine. The only DNA kept is the CDR3, 39 bases in frame from the first base. The treatment or condition tag for this specimen amounts to: allogeneic hematopoietic cell transplantation with graft depleted of TCRalphabeta T cells and CD19 B cells. TCRalphabeta/CD19-depleted allogeneic hematopoietic cell grafts were given to the transplant recipients, all of whom were children. The library was obtained by PCR. The listed sequencing device is Illumina HiSeq 2500. TCR library preparation used molecular barcoding, with unique molecular identifiers applied to normalize quantification of the TCRbeta repertoire. The public reads were quality trimmed at Q25 with fastp and then assembled into clones with MiXCR by TCRdb, keeping productive beta chains. Under each unique CDR3 protein, matching rows form one entry showing the most common genes and DNA. The sample profile shows roughly 490,000 distinct CDR3 sequences; about an eighth of them were found once. The ten largest account for 14% of the sample.

Sequencing was performed on PBMCs, mostly from graft donor cells, taken 180 days after TCRalphabeta/CD19-depleted stem cell transplant. The chain uses TRBV29-1 and TRBJ1-4, with the D gene uncertain. The receptor was derived from a female patient aged 2-10 years who had a stem cell transplant for aplastic anemia, so the T cells may come from the graft donor. The CDR3 region reads CSVEIRRNEKLFF. The nucleotide sequence reads as follows: TGCAGCGTTGAAATAAGGAGGAATGAAAAACTGTTTTTT.